The source of this T cell receptor beta chain is a study of cytomegalovirus exposure and HLA in healthy donors (dated by TCRdb to the late 2010s). For context, the study as a whole: According to an earlier analysis of 587 of the donors, 150 million to 200 million T cells yielded roughly 110 million unique TCR beta sequences and 276 Gb of sequence data. Approximately 310 gigabases of sequencing data and 78 million or so unique TCR sequences were included in an early release covering several hundred HLA-typed donors. Donor age, sex, ethnicity and CMV serostatus were compiled alongside the repertoire data. A later genetic analysis used genome-wide SNP genotypes for 398 of the 666 donors, treating that subset as a discovery cohort. To predict cytomegalovirus infection status, the study combined high-throughput TCR immunosequencing, statistical association of individual TCRs with disease status, and machine learning. A later analysis re-examined previously published TCR beta repertoires from hundreds of donors and added high-resolution HLA genotyping to investigate patterns of TCR occurrence. Of the roughly 390 genotyped donors, 65% to 90% fell in the genetic ancestry cluster associated with self-reported Caucasian donors. An earlier analysis of a few hundred of the donors applied high-throughput TCR beta sequencing to assess whether each TCR beta V gene segment acted as functional or pseudogenic. Among 300 to 500 genotyped donors of the cohort, an average of around 250,000 unique TCR beta nucleotide sequences was sequenced per donor, of which approximately 19% were non-productive. Using immunosequencing, the study profiled T cell repertoires from about 620 subjects and related those repertoires to cytomegalovirus serostatus. Every discovery cohort repertoire had been produced on one sequencing platform. The aim of the study was to test whether cataloging public T cell receptors could identify signatures of past pathogen exposure. HLA typing covered class I and class II loci at four-digit resolution. The later analysis used no new phenotypic data to find candidate immune exposures, relying instead on TCR beta sequences and their occurrence across donors. Typing coverage differed by locus: A, B, C, DRB1 and DQB1 were typed in about 620-640 donors, DQA1 in 522, DPA1 in approximately 600, and DPB1 in 450 to 480. Besides the first cohort of around 670 subjects, a separate validation cohort made up of over a hundred different subjects was used. About 5 DR-DQ haplotypes were handled as single units for association and clustering, since linkage in the cohort was strong. Broader findings and caveats from the paper: A cluster of highly shared sequence variants was judged likely to represent a technical artifact of the sequencing pipeline. A further reported finding was that TCR beta sequences accurately predicted the HLA-A and HLA-B alleles for most subjects in the first cohort. The cohort was sequenced for TCR beta chains only, and without alpha or paired-chain data the features that could be detected were limited. V-gene and J-gene trimming of TCR beta chains was associated with a missense DCLRE1C variant in a later genetic analysis, and the association was replicated in an independent cohort. An earlier analysis of around 500 of the donors showed that most TCR beta V segments appeared in productive rearrangements either about 87% or about 30% of the time, which broadly matched IMGT annotations. HLA typing was unavailable for some donors at each locus, so association tests used only the typed subset. According to a later analysis, TCR association rates differed among HLA loci, with DRB1 alleles showing the most associated TCRs and HLA-C alleles showing the fewest. A later genetic analysis reported fewer N-insertions in productive TCRs among donors in an Asian-associated ancestry cluster than the approximately 670-donor mean. Most CMV-associated TCR beta chains appeared to be HLA-restricted in a later analysis, and the HLA associations seemed to be driven largely by CMV exposure. The classifier was reported to diagnose cytomegalovirus status with high specificity and sensitivity in both the original and validation cohorts. Because counts were too low, about 18 rarely observed V segments, including chromosome 9 orphons, were excluded from the earlier analysis of roughly 580 of the donors. Assigning TCR associations to individual alleles was difficult when HLA alleles, especially DR and DQ, strongly co-occurred. Across donors, most TCR sequences were observed very rarely, whereas some public TCRs were present in many individuals. Three of the identified cytomegalovirus-associated TCR beta chains were confirmed in vitro to be specific for cytomegalovirus antigens. Linkage disequilibrium might explain the correlated functional status among segregating V segments, but an unknown experimental factor could not be ruled out. A total of 150 or so TCR beta chains were listed by the study as associated with cytomegalovirus. According to the authors, the approach could potentially be generalized to other disease states and immunological phenotypes. Several of the top co-occurrence clusters appeared to be linked to parvovirus B19, influenza, CMV and Epstein-Barr virus, according to a later analysis. A later analysis associated 15,000 to 20,000 TCR beta sequences with specific HLA alleles at a false discovery rate of 0.05. CMV serostatus was the only immune exposure information available for the cohort. A later analysis found that HLA-associated TCR beta chains were more clonally expanded and had lower generation probabilities than equally common non-associated chains. Roughly uniform sequencing depth across donors was assumed in presence/absence analyses, although this assumption may not hold.

The cohort was made up of approximately 670 healthy bone marrow donors. Cohort members were all nominally healthy when sampled, although unrecorded immune exposures were likely present. The donor tested CMV seronegative, placing the donor among the 300 to 450 seronegative members of the cohort. A peripheral blood sample was provided by each donor, and peripheral blood mononuclear cells were used for TCR beta sequencing. Genomic DNA was extracted from the blood cell samples with the Qiagen DNeasy Blood Extraction Kit. The protocol used for the library was the immunoSEQ multiplex PCR assay. A mixture of 60 forward primers for TCR Vbeta segments and 13 reverse primers for TCR Jbeta segments was used in the multiplex PCR. A multiplex PCR assay on genomic DNA amplified the CDR3 region of rearranged TCR beta genes. The Illumina HiSeq System was used to sequence the amplified TCR beta libraries as 87-base-pair reads. Regarding the original processing steps: A later analysis counted around 72 million unique TCR beta chains across the 550 to 800 repertoires, and around 9.9 million of these chains were shared by at least two donors. Raw reads were error-corrected and collapsed into unique sequences with a nearest-neighbor algorithm that merged closely related sequences to remove PCR and sequencing errors. V, D and J gene segments were assigned by aligning CDR3 sequences to IMGT reference sequences. For a sequence to be retained, at least a six-nucleotide match to both a V gene segment and a J gene segment was required. Rearrangements were classified as productive when the CDR3 lacked stop codons and remained in frame with V and J, and all other rearrangements were classified as non-productive. Following IMGT convention, CDR3 was defined as the stretch from the second conserved V-encoded cysteine up to the conserved J-encoded phenylalanine. The earlier analysis of about 590 of the donors excluded sequences that lacked an unambiguous match to a single V gene segment. In an earlier analysis of approximately 550 of the donors, V segments were called functional above 56.7% productive rearrangements and were called segregating when the between-donor standard deviation exceeded 5%. To diagnose cytomegalovirus status from the catalog of TCR beta chain sequences, a statistical classification framework was built. A later analysis assigned V and J genes by comparing TCR nucleotide sequences with IMGT/GENE-DB human TR gene sequences. Using the TCRdist pipeline, a later analysis assigned CDR3 sequences along with most-parsimonious VDJ recombination scenarios. In a later analysis, each TCR beta chain was defined by its CDR3 amino acid sequence together with its V-gene family, and reads without a unique V-gene family were excluded. As a way to deal with suspected cross-contamination and a sequencing artifact, a later analysis dropped 640 or so nucleotide sequences that were highly shared and had low generation probability. In a later analysis, a clonal expansion index for each public chain was calculated from normalized within-repertoire ranks of inferred template counts. Generation probabilities in a later analysis came from a VDJ recombination model fitted to out-of-frame rearrangements, and those results were checked against IGoR. In a later analysis, hypergeometric tests were used to score TCR-TCR, TCR-HLA and TCR-CMV co-occurrence, with a repertoire-size bias correction applied to TCR pairs. In a later analysis, false discovery rates were estimated by permuting HLA or CMV assignments 20 times. A later analysis grouped co-occurring TCRs with DBSCAN, adding TCRdist sequence similarity when clustering within HLA-allele-positive subsets. For co-occurrence clustering, repertoires with fewer than 30,000 or more than 120,000 public chains were excluded, along with a handful of repertoires with anomalous nucleotide sharing. The clones in this table, taken by TCRdb from immuneACCESS, are in-frame only. Not every clone is retained; where verified, under half of the shortfall comes from an unresolved V gene, and the cause of the rest is unknown. That table furnishes V, J and clone size, whereas the DNA furnished D and trimming. A total of 70,000 or so clones appear in this sample, about 70% of them only once. The ten largest account for approximately 10% of the sample.

Regarding this clone: The antigen it recognizes is unknown. No qualities accompany the bases; no much larger clone lies one base away.

The TCR sequence derives from a woman in her twenties or thirties in good health and CMV-seronegative. Input material: PBMCs.

This receptor carries the CDR3 CASTDIRGQSYSNQPQHF. The sequenced DNA is TGCGCCAGCACCGACATTAGGGGGCAGTCTTATAGCAATCAGCCCCAGCATTTT. The chain is made from TRBV23-1 and TRBJ1-5; 7 central bases correspond to TRBD1. TRBV23-1 is an ORF for which the function is uncertain. Here V drops 7 bases and J drops 0 bases, and the junction holds 15 bases not matched to any gene. CDR3 length: 18 amino acids, cysteine to phenylalanine. Kept here is only the CDR3 DNA, which spans 54 bases and is read in frame from base 1.